The 31 T cell receptor beta chains given below trace back to one sample, sequenced in a study of shared clonotypes between healthy human individuals. Data came from immunoSEQ multiplex PCR; TCRdb stores just in-frame clones and leaves some out. The sample carries about 1.1 million clones, around three quarters recorded once. The sample comprised memory CD4+ T cells from PBMCs. The sample's subset: CD45RA-negative fraction. The receptors stem from a man younger than 35 in good health. Some clones in this sample may be carry-over from other donors' samples.

This rearrangement joins TRBV28 to TRBJ1-4; the match to TRBD1 covers 7 bases. Germline lookup yields CDR1 MDHEN and CDR2 SYDVKM. The CDR3 spans 15 residues. V lost 7 bases and J lost 6; bases outside the gene matches: 11. The CDR3 sequence: CASTYRGGSDEKLFF. CDR3 DNA: TGTGCCAGCACCTACAGGGGAGGGTCGGATGAAAAACTGTTTTTT.

Regarding this clone: The sample holds other DNA sequences that translate to the same CDR3. The chain recombines TRBV27 with TRBJ1-3; D unclear. There are 13 residues in the CDR3. The germline gives CDR1 MNHEY, CDR2 SMNVEV (reference sequence). The V and J ends lost 4 bases and 0 bases respectively, with 4 bases between them. CDR3 coding DNA: TGTGCCAGCAGTTCTAACTCTGGAAACACCATATATTTT. It yields the protein CASSSNSGNTIYF.

The chain uses TRBV6-5 and TRBJ1-1, with 7 bases lining up with TRBD1. The J segment lost 1 base and the V segment lost 7 bases, leaving 6 bases of the junction unmatched. The length of the CDR3 is 14 residues. From germline, CDR1 is MNHEY and CDR2 SVGAGI. Here the CDR3 reads CASNTYRGNTEAFF. CDR3 nucleotide sequence: TGTGCCAGCAATACATACAGGGGGAACACTGAAGCTTTCTTT.

The chain combines TRBV6-1 with TRBJ2-1, with D possibly being TRBD1 or TRBD2 (6 bases each). V shed 0 bases and J shed 6 bases, with 9 bases lying between them. The CDR3 runs 14 residues. CDR1 is MNHNS and CDR2 is SASEGT in the germline V gene. CDR3 residues: CASSEAGGPNEQFF. CDR3 sequence (DNA): TGTGCCAGCAGTGAAGCGGGGGGCCCCAATGAGCAGTTCTTC.

This chain joins TRBV9 and TRBJ2-7; 10 positions agree with TRBD2. Germline V CDR1 and CDR2: SGDLS, YYNGEE. V trimming: 4 bases; J trimming: 9 bases; junction bases outside the gene matches: 13. This CDR3 has 15 residues. As DNA, the CDR3 is TGTGCCAGCAGCCCAATGGTGGCTAGCGGGAGTCGGCAGTACTTC. Its translation: CASSPMVASGSRQYF.

The rearrangement uses TRBV4-3 and TRBJ2-1, with TRBD2 as a possible D gene (7 bases). Germline V gives CDR1 LGHNA, CDR2 YSLEER. Between the trimmed V and J ends, which lost 4 bases and 8 bases, there was a span of 18 bases. This CDR3 comprises 15 residues. This CDR3 is CASSRLSEGGHEQFF. The CDR3 DNA is TGCGCCAGCAGCCGCCTCTCGGAGGGGGGGCATGAGCAGTTCTTC.

The chain is built from TRBV7-2 and TRBJ2-3, with 10 bases lining up with TRBD2. The CDR3 is made up of 16 amino acids. Trimming cost V 0 bases and J 4 bases; bases outside gene matches: 4. Germline CDR1 reads SGHTA; CDR2 reads FQGNSA. CDR3 loop: CASSLALLAGADTQYF. In DNA form, the CDR3 reads TGTGCCAGCAGCTTAGCGCTGCTAGCGGGAGCAGATACGCAGTATTTT.

The chain carries TRBV9 and TRBJ2-5; D remains unclear. The CDR3 runs to 15 residues. V was trimmed by 4 bases and J by 5 bases, leaving 18 bases between them. The V gene's germline CDR1 is SGDLS and CDR2 YYNGEE. The CDR3 protein is CASSYRPTNGETQYF. The CDR3 DNA reads as TGTGCCAGCAGCTACCGACCCACGAATGGTGAGACCCAGTACTTC.

In this sample, this clone turned up a few times. The rearrangement uses TRBV2 and TRBJ1-1; D uncertain. The V end was cut by 5 bases, the J end by 8 bases, with 9 bases between. Germline-derived CDR1 and CDR2 are SNHLY and FYNNEI. This CDR3 has 11 residues. The chain's CDR3 is CASSNLGEAFF. In nucleotides, the CDR3 is TGTGCCAGCAGTAACCTCGGAGAAGCTTTCTTT.

The chain recombines TRBV18 with TRBJ2-4; D ambiguous. The length of the CDR3 is 14 residues. CDR1 and CDR2 from the germline V gene are KGHSH and LQKENI. The germline V and J ends were trimmed by 2 bases and 5 bases, with 10 bases remaining between them. The CDR3 coding sequence is TGTGCCAGCTCACCAGACATCCGGGAAAACATTCAGTACTTC. Translation: CASSPDIRENIQYF.

A word on this clone: The sample holds other DNA sequences that translate to the same CDR3. The rearrangement links TRBV19 to TRBJ1-2, with unresolved D. CDR1 LNHDA and CDR2 SQIVND come from the germline V gene (reference sequence). This CDR3 is 11 amino acids long. V gave up 6 bases and J gave up 1 base, with 3 bases separating them. CDR3 sequence (DNA): TGTGCCAGTAGCCTTAACTATGGCTACACCTTC. It yields the protein CASSLNYGYTF.

V gene TRBV7-9 combines with J gene TRBJ2-3, with a weak D call TRBD2 (5 bases). Germline V gene sequence: CDR1 SEHNR, CDR2 FQNEAQ (reference sequence). CDR3 length equals 15 residues. Trimming left V 1 base short and J 5 bases short, with 13 bases between. The CDR3 region has the DNA TGTGCCAGCAGCTTAGTAGGTGGGGAGCAAGATACGCAGTATTTT. This sequence encodes CASSLVGGEQDTQYF.

The rearrangement joins TRBV14 to TRBJ1-4, with TRBD1 matching over 9 bases. V gave up 4 bases and J gave up 8 bases; unmatched junction bases: 8. Per the germline V gene, CDR1 is SGHDN and CDR2 is FVKESK. The CDR3 totals 15 residues. CDR3 amino acids: CASSLSGQGIEKLFF. The CDR3 nucleotides are TGTGCCAGCAGCCTCTCGGGACAGGGTATCGAAAAACTGTTTTTT.

V and J are TRBV11-2 and TRBJ2-3, with a possible D match to TRBD2 (6 bases). CDR1 is SGHAT and CDR2 is FQNNGV in the germline V gene. With 5 bases removed from V and 5 bases from J, the gap between germline ends came to 11 bases. The length of the CDR3 is 13 residues. In DNA, the CDR3 is TGTGCCAGCAGCCCGGGACTGGGAGATACGCAGTATTTT. It encodes CASSPGLGDTQYF.

The chain employs TRBV4-2 and TRBJ2-7; D tentatively fits TRBD1 or TRBD2 (5 bases each). CDR1 LGHNA and CDR2 YNFKEQ come from the germline V gene. The CDR3 covers 16 residues. With 0 bases removed from V and 2 bases from J, the gap between germline ends came to 14 bases. CDR3 bases: TGTGCCAGCAGCCAAGATCCCCGGGGCAGGGCCTACGAGCAGTACTTC. Amino acids: CASSQDPRGRAYEQYF.

The DNA of the CDR3 is TGTGCCAGCAGCTTCGGGGTCGGGCATGGAGGGGAGACCCAGTACTTC. Translating it yields CASSFGVGHGGETQYF. The rearrangement joins TRBV7-9 to TRBJ2-5; tentatively, D is TRBD2 (6 bases). Germline assignment: CDR1 SEHNR and CDR2 FQNEAQ (reference sequence). Between the trimmed V and J ends, which lost 3 bases and 5 bases, there was a span of 19 bases. The CDR3 length is 16 residues. Based on the CDR3 plus reference TRBV7-9 and TRBJ2-5, the full variable domain is DTGVSQNPRHKITKRGQNVTFRCDPISEHNRLYWYRQTLGQGPEFLTYFQNEAQLEKSRLLSDRFSAERPKGSFSTLEIQRTEQGDSAMYLCASSFGVGHGGETQYFGPGTRLLVL.

This clone has only one observation. The V gene is TRBV30, the J gene TRBJ2-7, with D possibly matching TRBD2 (6 bases). Looked up from germline, CDR1 is GTSNPN and CDR2 is SVGIG (reference sequence). The V end lost 0 bases, the J end lost 3 bases, and 15 bases lay between the germline ends. This CDR3 is 15 amino acids long. This CDR3 is CAWSVPGRTRYEQYF. The CDR3 DNA is TGTGCCTGGAGTGTACCGGGGAGGACTCGCTACGAGCAGTACTTC.

The J gene is TRBJ2-2, the V gene TRBV6-7; 7 nucleotides line up with TRBD1. TRBV6-7 is filed as an ORF, its function uncertain. The CDR3 extends over 16 amino acids. V gave up 0 bases and J gave up 6 bases; unmatched junction bases: 7. DNA for the CDR3: TGTGCCAGCAGTTACTCGATAGTAAGGGGGCCCGGGGAGCTGTTTTTT. Translated: CASSYSIVRGPGELFF.

The V and J genes are TRBV7-2 and TRBJ2-7, with D hard to call. From germline, CDR1 is SGHTA and CDR2 FQGNSA. The CDR3 is 16 residues long. V gave up 1 base and J gave up 0 bases, with 13 bases separating them. CDR3 bases: TGTGCCAGCAGCTTAGACTCCCAGGAAAACTCCTACGAGCAGTACTTC. This encodes CASSLDSQENSYEQYF.

This chain joins TRBV11-3 and TRBJ2-3; TRBD1 might be the D (6 bases). This CDR3 contains 13 residues. V dropped 2 bases and J dropped 4 bases, with 7 bases sitting between them. The V gene's germline CDR1 is SGHNT and CDR2 YENEEA. The CDR3 protein is CASSLTGSDTQYF. As DNA, the CDR3 is TGTGCCAGCAGCTTAACAGGGTCAGATACGCAGTATTTT.

The CDR3 reads CASSQTGMNTEAFF. The CDR3 DNA follows: TGTGCCAGCAGTCAAACAGGGATGAACACTGAAGCTTTCTTT. The rearrangement uses TRBV6-1 and TRBJ1-1; D perhaps matches TRBD1 (6 bases). The CDR3 is made up of 14 amino acids. The germline gives CDR1 MNHNS, CDR2 SASEGT. V lost 5 bases to trimming and J lost 0 bases, with 10 bases between them.

This clone was seen a single time. The J gene is TRBJ1-1, the V gene TRBV6-1; perhaps TRBD1 as D (6 bases). Germline CDR1 and CDR2: MNHNS and SASEGT. V gave up 7 bases and J gave up 2 bases, with 14 bases separating them. The CDR3 is 14 residues long. CDR3 nucleotide sequence: TGTGCCAGCATTCCGGACAGCATAAACACTGAAGCTTTCTTT. Its protein product is CASIPDSINTEAFF.

As to this clone: This may be a read error: a much more frequent sequence differs by one nucleotide. This chain uses TRBV7-9 with TRBJ2-4; tentatively, D is TRBD2 (5 bases). The CDR3 sequence is 16 residues long. With 4 bases removed from V and 0 bases from J, the gap between germline ends came to 13 bases. From germline, CDR1 is SEHNR and CDR2 FQNEAQ (reference sequence). This CDR3 reads CASSYNAGVAKNIQYF. In DNA form, the CDR3 reads TGTGCCAGCAGCTACAACGCCGGGGTAGCCAAAAACATTCAGTACTTC.

This clone occurred once. This sample also contains other DNA sequences that code for the same CDR3. This chain joins TRBV28 and TRBJ2-1; TRBD2 is a possible D gene (5 bases). CDR1 is MDHEN and CDR2 is SYDVKM in the germline V gene. V was trimmed by 7 bases and J by 1 base, leaving 8 bases between them. The CDR3 totals 13 residues. The DNA for the CDR3 is TGTGCCAGCATTCGCGGGTCCTACAATGAGCAGTTCTTC. Protein sequence: CASIRGSYNEQFF. Combining the CDR3 with reference TRBV28 and TRBJ2-1 gives the whole variable domain DVKVTQSSRYLVKRTGEKVFLECVQDMDHENMFWYRQDPGLGLRLIYFSYDVKMKEKGDIPEGYSVSREKKERFSLILESASTNQTSMYLCASIRGSYNEQFFGPGTRLTVL.

The V call is TRBV19, the J call TRBJ2-4; D might be TRBD2 (6 bases). V lost 9 bases to trimming and J lost 8 bases, with 17 bases between them. The CDR3 extends over 13 amino acids. CDR1 LNHDA and CDR2 SQIVND come from the germline V gene (reference sequence). The CDR3 region is CASGRGRRDIQYF. In nucleotides, the CDR3 is TGTGCCAGCGGGCGGGGCAGAAGGGACATTCAGTACTTC.

CDR3 protein: CASSKRQGQDGYTF. Here the CDR3 DNA reads TGTGCCAGCAGTAAGCGACAGGGCCAGGATGGCTACACCTTC. V gene TRBV28 combines with J gene TRBJ1-2; 7 bases map to TRBD1. CDR1 is MDHEN, CDR2 SYDVKM, per germline. Trimming took 5 bases from V and 6 from J; bases not matched to a gene: 9. The CDR3 length is 14 residues.

The chain uses TRBV5-1 and TRBJ2-7; 10 nucleotides line up with TRBD1. Trimming at V came to 2 bases and at J to 4 bases, leaving 9 bases not matched to a gene. The CDR3 is 16 amino acids. Germline V lookup: CDR1 SGHRS, CDR2 YFSETQ. The CDR3 nucleotides read TGCGCCAGCAGCTTAATACCGGGACAGGGGACATACGAGCAGTACTTC. It is translated as CASSLIPGQGTYEQYF.

This rearrangement joins TRBV27 to TRBJ2-1, with D maybe TRBD1 (5 bases). Trimming removed 5 bases at V and 0 bases at J, with 14 bases between. Germline V CDR1 and CDR2: MNHEY, SMNVEV (reference sequence). The CDR3 is made up of 16 amino acids. The CDR3 DNA sequence: TGTGCCAGCAGTCTCCAGGGCCCTATCTCCTACAATGAGCAGTTCTTC. Its translation is CASSLQGPISYNEQFF.

The gene calls are TRBV18 and TRBJ2-7; D uncertain. The length of the CDR3 is 14 residues. Germline V gene lookup returns CDR1 KGHSH and CDR2 LQKENI. V lost 8 bases to trimming and J lost 6 bases, with 20 bases between them. The CDR3 here is CASLTPGPNVEQYF. CDR3 nucleotides: TGTGCCAGCCTCACTCCCGGGCCAAATGTCGAGCAGTACTTC.

The chain recombines TRBV27 with TRBJ2-1; perhaps TRBD2 as D (5 bases). Germline lookup yields CDR1 MNHEY and CDR2 SMNVEV (reference sequence). Trimming pared 3 bases from V and 6 bases from J, leaving 15 bases between. The CDR3 sequence is 15 residues long. Here the CDR3 reads CASSLNSGMFNEQFF. In nucleotides, the CDR3 is TGTGCCAGCAGTTTGAACAGCGGTATGTTCAATGAGCAGTTCTTC.

This chain joins TRBV27 and TRBJ1-1; D not resolved. Trimming stripped 5 bases from V and 2 bases from J, with 15 bases between. Germline values: CDR1 MNHEY, CDR2 SMNVEV (reference sequence). This CDR3 is 15 amino acids long. The CDR3 region has the DNA TGTGCCAGCAGTCCCCGTGGGGTTTTTAACACTGAAGCTTTCTTT. Residues: CASSPRGVFNTEAFF.